This note documents a single T cell receptor (beta chain) sequence. Trimming shortened V by 5 bases and J by 8 bases, and 18 bases separated the two germline ends. The length of the CDR3 is 14 residues. Germline CDR1 SGHTA, CDR2 FQGNSA. When the RNA was reverse transcribed, random hexamers were used with an input of roughly 0.45 to 1 ug. TCRdb ran MiXCR on the immunoSEQ multiplex PCR reads and lists one entry per CDR3 protein. The sample carries 110,000 to 150,000 distinct CDR3 sequences, 95% recorded once. These data originate in a study of CD8 T cells in Susac syndrome. The chain has TRBV7-2 and TRBJ1-2, with D maybe TRBD1 (5 bases). Sequencing input: CD4+ T cells from PBMCs. The sequence came from a human donor with Susac syndrome. The CDR3 DNA is TGTGCCAGCAGCGCCCGGGACCAGCTGCCCGGCTACACCTTC. It encodes CASSARDQLPGYTF. Filled out from reference TRBV7-2 and TRBJ1-2, the complete variable domain reads GAGVSQSPSNKVTEKGKDVELRCDPISGHTALYWYRQSLGQGLEFLIYFQGNSAPDKSGLPSDRFSAERTGGSVSTLTIQRTQQEDSAVYLCASSARDQLPGYTFGSGTRLTVV.